The subject of this entry is one TCR beta chain. Antigen specificity is unknown. Trimming took 5 bases from V and 13 from J, leaving 21 bases between them. CDR1 is MNHEY and CDR2 is SVGEGT in the germline V gene. The length of the CDR3 is 14 residues. The data originate from a study of blood T cells in healthy people across ages. The study, taken as a whole, reports: As age increased, TCR beta diversity per million T cells fell in a roughly linear fashion.

The use of a sample-barcoded 5' primer and a J-beta primer mix characterized a second PCR of roughly 7 to 11 cycles. Using its own MiXCR run on the 5' RACE reads, TCRdb lists one record per CDR3 protein. The sample includes 1.2 million to 1.5 million distinct CDR3 sequences, roughly 60% seen only once; the top ten take about 6.3%. Collection of 9 to 10 milliliters of peripheral blood was performed for each donor. The sequencing sample was made of blood. The sequence was obtained from a man aged 18-30 years in good health. The V call is TRBV6-2 or TRBV6-3, the J call TRBJ2-4, with D perhaps being TRBD1 or TRBD2 (6 bases each). The CDR3 coding sequence is TGTGCCAGCAGTCCCTCCCGGGGGCGGAATGAGCAGTACTTC. This codes for CASSPSRGRNEQYF.